These 8 T cell receptor beta chains share one sample of origin, sequenced in a study of radiation and T cells in renal cell carcinoma. Time point specified: baseline pretreatment blood. The treatment is: 15 Gy SBRT to primary tumor, nephrectomy 4 weeks later. TCRdb's table, derived via immunoSEQ multiplex PCR, lists solely in-frame clones and lacks some. The data contain approximately 100,000 clones, about 88% of them seen just once; the ten biggest clones take up 7.5% to 8.5%. Sequencing was performed on blood, taken from a patient whose treatment included radiotherapy and nephrectomy. The receptor source for this set is a man aged 45-60 years with renal cell carcinoma.

The chain is built from TRBV18 and TRBJ2-3, with TRBD1 as a possible D gene (6 bases). The germline V gene has CDR1 KGHSH and CDR2 LQKENI. Trimming stripped 3 bases from V and 4 bases from J, with 14 bases between. The CDR3 is 15 residues long. CDR3 amino acids: CASSPDSTWADTQYF. The DNA of the CDR3 is TGTGCCAGCTCACCGGACAGTACCTGGGCAGATACGCAGTATTTT.

The rearrangement uses TRBV2 and TRBJ2-5; no definite D call. V dropped 6 bases and J dropped 8 bases, with 19 bases sitting between them. This CDR3 region has 14 residues. From germline, CDR1 is SNHLY and CDR2 FYNNEI. The CDR3 nucleotides are TGTGCCAGCAGGAACACCGGGCCCCAAGCAACCCAGTACTTC. Translated, it gives CASRNTGPQATQYF.

The sample holds one count of this clone. The CDR3 nucleotides read TGCAGCGTGGATGAGGGGGGGGGCACTGAAGCTTTCTTT. Translated: CSVDEGGGTEAFF. The chain uses TRBV29-1 and TRBJ1-1; D perhaps matches TRBD1 (6 bases). The germline V gene encodes CDR1 SQVTM and CDR2 ANQGSEA. The CDR3 has 13 residues. Trimming removed 6 bases from V and 4 bases from J, with 15 bases in between. The full variable domain, with the rest looked up from reference TRBV29-1 and TRBJ1-1, is SAVISQKPSRDICQRGTSLTIQCQVDSQVTMMFWYRQQPGQSLTLIATANQGSEATYESGFVIDKFPISRPNLTFSTLTVSNMSPEDSSIYLCSVDEGGGTEAFFGQGTRLTVV.

The chain has TRBV5-6 and TRBJ1-2, with TRBD1 matching 8 bases. The length of the CDR3 is 13 residues. With 4 bases clipped from V and 3 bases from J, the junction kept 2 bases outside the gene matches. Germline V gives CDR1 SGHDT, CDR2 YYEEEE. The CDR3 reads CASSEDRDYGYTF. DNA for the CDR3: TGTGCCAGCAGCGAGGACAGGGACTATGGCTACACCTTC.

This clone appeared once. V and J are TRBV27 and TRBJ1-1; D might be TRBD1 (6 bases). The CDR3 runs to 15 residues. The germline V gene encodes CDR1 MNHEY and CDR2 SMNVEV (reference sequence). The V gene lost 3 bases and the J gene lost 0 bases, with 11 bases spanning the gap. CDR3 DNA: TGTGCCAGCAGTTTTCAGGGGTCAATGAACACTGAAGCTTTCTTT. The encoded protein is CASSFQGSMNTEAFF.

The chain employs TRBV5-1 and TRBJ2-7; the D gene is possibly TRBD2 (5 bases). CDR1 is SGHRS and CDR2 is YFSETQ in the germline V gene. The CDR3 loop spans 18 amino acids. Trimming took 1 base from V and 4 from J, leaving 24 bases between them. This chain's CDR3 is CASSLPRAGRQSIYEQYF. The CDR3 coding sequence is TGCGCCAGCAGCTTGCCCCGCGCGGGCAGGCAATCGATTTACGAGCAGTACTTC. The entire variable domain, with the rest obtained from reference TRBV5-1 and TRBJ2-7, is as follows: KAGVTQTPRYLIKTRGQQVTLSCSPISGHRSVSWYQQTPGQGLQFLFEYFSETQRNKGNFPGRFSGRQFSNSRSEMNVSTLELGDSALYLCASSLPRAGRQSIYEQYFGPGTRLTVT.

The J gene is TRBJ2-5, the V gene TRBV7-6, with 8 bases fitting TRBD1. CDR1 SGHVS and CDR2 FNYEAQ come from the germline V gene. This CDR3 region has 17 residues. Trimming cost V 0 bases and J 5 bases; bases outside gene matches: 11. CDR3 sequence: CASSLARTGMLWETQYF. In DNA form, the CDR3 reads TGTGCCAGCAGCTTAGCGAGGACAGGGATGTTGTGGGAGACCCAGTACTTC. Complete variable domain (other parts from reference TRBV7-6 and TRBJ2-5): GAGVSQSPRYKVTKRGQDVALRCDPISGHVSLYWYRQALGQGPEFLTYFNYEAQQDKSGLPNDRFSAERPEGSISTLTIQRTEQRDSAMYRCASSLARTGMLWETQYFGPGTRLLVL.

The genes are TRBV6-1 and TRBJ2-3; 8 bases fit TRBD2. Trimming cost V 7 bases and J 2 bases; bases outside gene matches: 5. CDR3 length: 14 residues. Germline lookup yields CDR1 MNHNS and CDR2 SASEGT. CDR3 sequence reads: CASKRGLDTDTQYF. CDR3 nucleotide sequence: TGTGCCAGCAAGAGGGGACTAGACACAGATACGCAGTATTTT.